This T cell receptor beta chain stems from a study of T cell responses to AZD1222 COVID-19 vaccine. Trimming took 2 bases from V and 7 from J, leaving 14 bases between them. CDR1 is MNHEY and CDR2 is SVGAGI in the germline V gene. CDR3 size: 15 residues. The protocol was immunoSEQ multiplex PCR, while the TCRdb copy is restricted to in-frame clones and leaves out a portion. The profile shows fewer than 250,000 clones, approximately 92% of them singletons. The chain links TRBV6-5 to TRBJ1-4; possible D gene TRBD1, 6 bases. This specimen consisted of peripheral blood, obtained on day 0 of AZD1222 vaccination. This sequence originates from an adult in good health. CDR3 residues: CASSYAGAGGEKLFF. The CDR3 DNA reads as TGTGCCAGCAGTTACGCGGGGGCTGGGGGTGAAAAACTGTTTTTT.